The T cell receptor beta chain under discussion was sequenced for a study of cytomegalovirus exposure and HLA in healthy donors. Both 60 Vbeta primers and 13 Jbeta primers went into the PCR. Libraries were prepared by immunoSEQ multiplex PCR; TCRdb keeps only in-frame clonotypes and omits some of them. Of tens of thousands of clones in the sample, around two thirds were seen once. Study-level points and caveats: Rarity held for most TCR sequences, but there were some public TCRs that occurred in many donors.

The table lists this clone with a few counts. As yet, its antigen is unknown. The sample was PBMCs. The sequence was collected from a woman between 50 and 59 years old in good health and CMV-seropositive.

The CDR3 sequence is CASSIEGLNTEAFF. The CDR3 nucleotides read TGTGCCAGTAGTATTGAGGGTTTGAACACTGAAGCTTTCTTT. The chain joins TRBV19 to TRBJ1-1; D remains unclear. Trimming took 3 bases from V and 0 from J, leaving 8 bases between them. This CDR3 is 14 amino acids long. Germline loops: CDR1 LNHDA, CDR2 SQIVND (reference sequence).